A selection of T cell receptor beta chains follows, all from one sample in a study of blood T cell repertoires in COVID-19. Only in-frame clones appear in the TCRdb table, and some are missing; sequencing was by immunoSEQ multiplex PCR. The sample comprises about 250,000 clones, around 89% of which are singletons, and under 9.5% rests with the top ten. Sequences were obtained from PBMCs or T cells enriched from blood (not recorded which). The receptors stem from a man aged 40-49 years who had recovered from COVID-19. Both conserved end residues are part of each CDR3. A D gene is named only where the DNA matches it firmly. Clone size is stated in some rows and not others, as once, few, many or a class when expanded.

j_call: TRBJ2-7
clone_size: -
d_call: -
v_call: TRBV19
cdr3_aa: CASSEASDSYEQYF
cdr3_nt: TGTGCCAGTAGTGAGGCTTCCGACTCCTACGAGCAGTACTTC

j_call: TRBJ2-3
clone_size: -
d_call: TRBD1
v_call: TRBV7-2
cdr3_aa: CASSAFQGEDTQYF
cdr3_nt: TGTGCCAGCAGCGCCTTTCAGGGGGAGGATACGCAGTATTTT

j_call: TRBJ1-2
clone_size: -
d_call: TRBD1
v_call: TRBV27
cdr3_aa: CASSPGQGGGYTF
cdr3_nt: TGTGCCAGCAGTCCGGGACAGGGGGGAGGCTACACCTTC

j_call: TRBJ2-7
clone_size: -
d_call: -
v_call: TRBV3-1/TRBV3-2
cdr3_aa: CASSQLPQYEQYF
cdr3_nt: TGTGCCAGCAGCCAACTCCCTCAGTACGAGCAGTACTTC

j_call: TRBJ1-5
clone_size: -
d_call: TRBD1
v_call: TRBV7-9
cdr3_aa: CASSLAGQGAYNQPQHF
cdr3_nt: TGTGCCAGCAGCTTAGCGGGACAGGGGGCTTACAATCAGCCCCAGCATTTT

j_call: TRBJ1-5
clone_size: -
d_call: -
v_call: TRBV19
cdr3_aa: CASTNRESNQPQHF
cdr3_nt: TGTGCCAGCACCAACAGGGAAAGCAATCAGCCCCAGCATTTT

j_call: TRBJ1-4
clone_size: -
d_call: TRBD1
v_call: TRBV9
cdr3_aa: CASSAGQGNEKLFF
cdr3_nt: TGTGCCAGCAGCGCGGGACAGGGTAATGAAAAACTGTTTTTT

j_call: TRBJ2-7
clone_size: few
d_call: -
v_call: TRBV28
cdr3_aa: CASSSAAERTYEQYF
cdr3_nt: TGTGCCAGCAGTTCCGCGGCCGAGCGGACCTACGAGCAGTACTTC

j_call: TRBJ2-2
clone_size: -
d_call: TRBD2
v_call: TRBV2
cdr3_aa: CASSMAGVPRLTGELFF
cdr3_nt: TGTGCCAGCAGTATGGCGGGAGTACCCCGACTGACCGGGGAGCTGTTTTTT

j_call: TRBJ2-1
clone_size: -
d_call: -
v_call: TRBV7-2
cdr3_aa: CASSFPPSKRPYNEQFF
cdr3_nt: TGTGCCAGCAGCTTCCCACCGAGCAAGAGGCCCTACAATGAGCAGTTCTTC

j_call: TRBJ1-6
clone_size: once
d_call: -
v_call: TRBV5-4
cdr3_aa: CASSPDGVSIASPLHF
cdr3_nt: TGTGCCAGCAGCCCCGACGGGGTTTCAATCGCGTCACCCCTCCACTTT

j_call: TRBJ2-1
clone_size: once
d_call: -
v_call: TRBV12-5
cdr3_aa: CASASYNEQFF
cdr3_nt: TGTGCTAGTGCTAGCTACAATGAGCAGTTCTTC

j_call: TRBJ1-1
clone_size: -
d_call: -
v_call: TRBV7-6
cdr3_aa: CASTLTRVGGNTEAFF
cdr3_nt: TGTGCCAGCACCTTAACCAGGGTGGGGGGGAACACTGAAGCTTTCTTT

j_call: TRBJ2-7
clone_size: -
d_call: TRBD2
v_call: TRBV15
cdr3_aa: CATSGTSGRAGEQYF
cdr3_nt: TGTGCCACCAGCGGAACTAGCGGGAGGGCCGGGGAGCAGTACTTC

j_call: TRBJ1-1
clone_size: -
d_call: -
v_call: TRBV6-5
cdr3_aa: CASSSRGGTEAFF
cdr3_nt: TGTGCCAGCAGTTCCAGGGGCGGGACTGAAGCTTTCTTT

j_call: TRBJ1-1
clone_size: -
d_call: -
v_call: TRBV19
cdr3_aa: CASLDRLVPEAFF
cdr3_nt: TGTGCCAGCCTAGACAGGCTAGTTCCTGAAGCTTTCTTT

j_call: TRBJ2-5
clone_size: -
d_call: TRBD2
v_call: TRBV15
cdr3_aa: CATSRPARGDQETQYF
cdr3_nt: TGTGCCACCAGCAGGCCCGCTCGGGGGGACCAAGAGACCCAGTACTTC

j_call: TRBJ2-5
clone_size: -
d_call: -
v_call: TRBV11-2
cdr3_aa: CASSLWRGWETQYF
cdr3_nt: TGTGCCAGCAGCTTATGGAGGGGCTGGGAGACCCAGTACTTC

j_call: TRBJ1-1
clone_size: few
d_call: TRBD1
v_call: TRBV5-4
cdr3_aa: CASSRPQTGGLDTEAFF
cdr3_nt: TGTGCCAGCAGCCGACCACAGACAGGGGGCCTAGACACTGAAGCTTTCTTT

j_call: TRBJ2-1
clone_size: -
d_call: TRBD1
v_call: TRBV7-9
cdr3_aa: CASSVDGTGGSYNEQFF
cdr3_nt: TGTGCCAGCAGCGTAGACGGGACAGGGGGCTCCTACAATGAGCAGTTCTTC

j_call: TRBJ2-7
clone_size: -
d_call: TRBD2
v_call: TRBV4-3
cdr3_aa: CASSRKPGLDYEQYF
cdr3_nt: TGCGCCAGCAGCCGCAAACCGGGACTAGACTACGAGCAGTACTTC

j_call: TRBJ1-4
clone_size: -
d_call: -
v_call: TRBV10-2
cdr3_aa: CASSDEGGEKLFF
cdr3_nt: TGCGCCAGCAGTGACGAGGGCGGTGAAAAACTGTTTTTT

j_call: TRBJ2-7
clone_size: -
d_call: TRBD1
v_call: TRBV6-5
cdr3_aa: CASSYGDREQQYF
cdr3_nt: TGTGCCAGCAGTTACGGGGACAGGGAGCAGCAGTACTTC

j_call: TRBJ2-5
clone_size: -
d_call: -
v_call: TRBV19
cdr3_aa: CASSTGTRETQYF
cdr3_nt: TGTGCCAGTAGTACCGGGACTCGAGAGACCCAGTACTTC

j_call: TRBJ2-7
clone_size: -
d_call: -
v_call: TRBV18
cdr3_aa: CASSPNGGAVAGRRTSYEQYF
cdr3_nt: TGTGCCAGCTCACCTAATGGGGGCGCTGTGGCAGGGCGCCGTACATCCTACGAGCAGTACTTC

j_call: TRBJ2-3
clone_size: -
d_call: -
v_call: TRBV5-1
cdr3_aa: CASMEAGSSTDTQYF
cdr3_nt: TGCGCCAGCATGGAGGCGGGAAGCAGCACAGATACGCAGTATTTT

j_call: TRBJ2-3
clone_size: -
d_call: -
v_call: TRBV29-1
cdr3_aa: CSVGIFREKADTQYF
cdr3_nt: TGCAGCGTTGGCATATTTCGGGAGAAAGCAGATACGCAGTATTTT

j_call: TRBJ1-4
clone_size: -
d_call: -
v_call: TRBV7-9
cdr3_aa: CASSRGLGVNEKLFF
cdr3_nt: TGTGCCAGCAGCCGAGGCCTGGGAGTTAATGAAAAACTGTTTTTT

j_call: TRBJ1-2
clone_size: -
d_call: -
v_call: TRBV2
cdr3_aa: CASSETRSYGYTF
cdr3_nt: TGTGCCAGCAGTGAAACCCGTAGCTATGGCTACACCTTC

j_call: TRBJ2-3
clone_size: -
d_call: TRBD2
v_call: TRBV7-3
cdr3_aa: CASSQVSGDTDTQYF
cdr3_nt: TGTGCCAGCTCCCAAGTTAGCGGGGATACAGATACGCAGTATTTT

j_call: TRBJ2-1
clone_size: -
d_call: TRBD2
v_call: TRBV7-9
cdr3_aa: CASSPALADDYNEQFF
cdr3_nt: TGTGCCAGCAGCCCCGCCCTAGCGGACGACTACAATGAGCAGTTCTTC

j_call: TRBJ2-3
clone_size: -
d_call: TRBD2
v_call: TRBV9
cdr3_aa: CASSGLAGHTDTQYF
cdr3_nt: TGTGCCAGCAGCGGACTAGCGGGGCACACAGATACGCAGTATTTT

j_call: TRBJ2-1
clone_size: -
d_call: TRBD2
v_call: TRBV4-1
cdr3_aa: CASSAIRTRVAVYNEQFF
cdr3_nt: TGCGCCAGCAGCGCCATACGGACTAGGGTAGCGGTCTACAATGAGCAGTTCTTC

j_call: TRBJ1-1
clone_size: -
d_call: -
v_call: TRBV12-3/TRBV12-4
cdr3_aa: CASSHLEGTEAFF
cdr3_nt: TGTGCCAGCAGCCATTTAGAGGGGACAGAAGCTTTCTTT

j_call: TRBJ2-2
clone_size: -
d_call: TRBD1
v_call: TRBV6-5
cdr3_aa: CASSYWSTGGTGELFF
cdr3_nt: TGTGCCAGCAGTTACTGGTCGACAGGGGGCACCGGGGAGCTGTTTTTT

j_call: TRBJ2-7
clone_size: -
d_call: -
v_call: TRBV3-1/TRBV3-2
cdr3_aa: CASSQGLGPRESYEQYF
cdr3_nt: TGTGCCAGCAGCCAAGGACTGGGTCCTAGAGAGTCCTACGAGCAGTACTTC